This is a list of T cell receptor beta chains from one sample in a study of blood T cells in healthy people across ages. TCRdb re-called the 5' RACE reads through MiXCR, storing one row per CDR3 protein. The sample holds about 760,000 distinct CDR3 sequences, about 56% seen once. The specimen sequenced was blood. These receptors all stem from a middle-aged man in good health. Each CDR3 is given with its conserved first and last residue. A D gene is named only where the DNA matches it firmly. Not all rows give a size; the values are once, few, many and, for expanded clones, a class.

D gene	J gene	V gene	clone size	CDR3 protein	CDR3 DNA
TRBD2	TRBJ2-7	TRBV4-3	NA	CASSPQAVAGGEQYF	TGCGCCAGCAGCCCCCAGGCGGTAGCGGGAGGCGAGCAGTACTTC
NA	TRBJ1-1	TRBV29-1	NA	CSVRGGPTTLEAFF	TGCAGCGTGCGGGGGGGCCCCACCACTCTTGAAGCTTTCTTT
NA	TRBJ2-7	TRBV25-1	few	CASSERLDRNYEQYF	TGTGCCAGCAGTGAAAGGTTGGACAGAAACTACGAGCAGTACTTC
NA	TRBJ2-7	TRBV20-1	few	CSAFRTRIWGSYEQYF	TGCAGTGCTTTTAGGACCAGAATCTGGGGCTCCTACGAGCAGTACTTC
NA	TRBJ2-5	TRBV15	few	CATSSRTFQTQYF	TGTGCCACCAGCTCCCGTACGTTCCAGACCCAGTACTTC
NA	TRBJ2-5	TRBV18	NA	CASSPSVRTEETQYF	TGTGCCAGCTCACCAAGTGTCCGGACGGAAGAGACCCAGTACTTC
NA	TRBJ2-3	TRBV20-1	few	CSAYNLQGNTDPQYF	TGCAGTGCTTACAATCTACAGGGAAACACAGATCCGCAGTATTTT
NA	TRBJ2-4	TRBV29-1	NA	CSVEDRVSRWKTIQYF	TGCAGCGTTGAAGACCGGGTTAGCAGATGGAAAACCATTCAGTACTTC
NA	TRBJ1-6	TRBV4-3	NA	CASSQASADSPLHF	TGCGCCAGCAGCCAAGCATCGGCGGATTCACCCCTCCACTTT
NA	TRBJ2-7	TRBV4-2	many	CASSQELGLSRYEQYF	TGTGCCAGCAGCCAAGAACTGGGCCTGTCGAGATACGAGCAGTACTTC
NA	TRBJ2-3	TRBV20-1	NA	CSARTGGDRTDTQYF	TGCAGTGCCCGGACTGGCGGGGACCGCACAGATACGCAGTATTTT
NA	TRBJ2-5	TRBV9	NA	CASSVAGWQTQYF	TGTGCCAGCAGCGTAGCAGGGTGGCAGACCCAGTACTTC
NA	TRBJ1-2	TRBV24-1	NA	CATSDQDRRDYGYTF	TGTGCCACCAGTGATCAAGACAGGCGAGACTATGGCTACACCTTC
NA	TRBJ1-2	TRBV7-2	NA	CASAYNYGYTF	TGTGCCAGCGCTTATAACTATGGCTACACCTTC
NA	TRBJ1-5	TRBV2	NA	CASSDLWGSQPQHF	TGTGCCAGCAGTGACCTCTGGGGATCTCAGCCCCAGCATTTT
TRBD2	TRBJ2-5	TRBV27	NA	CATTRRGEQYF	TGTGCCACCACTCGACGGGGGGAGCAGTACTTC
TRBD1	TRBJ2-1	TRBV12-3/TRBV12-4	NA	CASSRDRGQLNEQFF	TGTGCCAGCAGTCGTGACAGGGGTCAGCTCAATGAGCAGTTCTTC
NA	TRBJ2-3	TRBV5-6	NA	CASSFRRVDTQYF	TGTGCCAGCAGCTTCCGAAGGGTAGATACGCAGTATTTT
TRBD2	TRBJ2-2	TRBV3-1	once	CASRGGGANRPNTGELFF	TGTGCCAGCAGGGGCGGGGGGGCGAACAGACCGAACACCGGGGAGCTGTTTTTT
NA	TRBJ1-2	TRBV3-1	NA	CASSQRSGQSNYGYTF	TGTGCCAGCAGCCAACGCTCGGGGCAATCTAACTATGGCTACACCTTC
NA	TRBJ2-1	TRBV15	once	CASSDLGPRYYNEQFF	TGTGCCTCCAGCGACTTGGGGCCACGATACTACAATGAGCAGTTCTTC
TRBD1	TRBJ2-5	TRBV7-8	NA	CASSPWTGGPQETQYF	TGTGCCAGCAGCCCATGGACAGGCGGCCCACAAGAGACCCAGTACTTC
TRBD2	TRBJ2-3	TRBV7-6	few	CASSIAGDTQYF	TGTGCCAGCAGCATAGCGGGAGATACGCAGTATTTT
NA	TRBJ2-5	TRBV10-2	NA	CASSVSSTQETQYF	TGCGCCAGCAGTGTTTCGTCAACCCAAGAGACCCAGTACTTC
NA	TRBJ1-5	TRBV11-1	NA	CASSLPMRVNQPQHF	TGTGCCAGCAGCCTTCCCATGCGGGTGAATCAGCCCCAGCATTTT
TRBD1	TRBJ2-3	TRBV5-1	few	CASSSTTGGLSTDTQYF	TGCGCCAGCAGCTCAACGACAGGGGGCCTTAGCACAGATACGCAGTATTTT
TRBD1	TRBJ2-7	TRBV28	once	CASSSVYQDRGNPYEQYF	TGTGCCAGCAGTTCGGTGTACCAGGACAGGGGGAACCCCTACGAGCAGTACTTC
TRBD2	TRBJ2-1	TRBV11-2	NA	CASSTLRTSERNEQFF	TGTGCCAGCAGCACCCTCCGGACTAGTGAACGGAATGAGCAGTTCTTC
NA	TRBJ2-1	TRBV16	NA	CASSPFKYNEQFF	TGTGCCAGCAGCCCATTTAAATACAATGAGCAGTTCTTC
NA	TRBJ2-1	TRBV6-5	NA	CASSYTPYYNEQFF	TGTGCCAGCAGTTACACCCCTTACTACAATGAGCAGTTCTTC
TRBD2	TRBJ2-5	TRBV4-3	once	CASSSGLADYNEQYF	TGCGCCAGCAGCTCAGGACTAGCGGACTACAATGAGCAGTACTTC
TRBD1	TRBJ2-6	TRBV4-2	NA	CASSQGQGASGANVLTF	TGTGCCAGCAGCCAAGGACAGGGGGCTTCTGGGGCCAACGTCCTGACTTTC
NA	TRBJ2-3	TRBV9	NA	CAGSAGGLVADTQYF	TGTGCCGGCAGCGCCGGGGGGCTAGTGGCGGATACGCAGTATTTT
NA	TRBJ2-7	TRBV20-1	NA	CSARDRGGQYFYEQYF	TGCAGTGCTAGAGATCGCGGGGGACAGTATTTCTACGAGCAGTACTTC
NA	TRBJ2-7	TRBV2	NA	CASRGRSSYNEQYF	TGTGCCAGCAGAGGCAGGAGCTCCTACAATGAGCAGTACTTC
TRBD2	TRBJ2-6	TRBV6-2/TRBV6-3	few	CASSYLLAGVPGGGANVLTF	TGTGCCAGCAGTTACTTGCTAGCGGGAGTACCCGGAGGTGGGGCCAACGTCCTGACTTTC
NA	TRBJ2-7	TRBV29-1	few	CSVVQGDREQYF	TGCAGCGTTGTACAGGGAGACCGCGAGCAGTACTTC
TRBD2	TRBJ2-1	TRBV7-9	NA	CASSAVAGGFYNEQFF	TGTGCCAGCAGTGCCGTAGCGGGGGGGTTTTACAATGAGCAGTTCTTC
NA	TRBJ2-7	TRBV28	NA	CASTSSGEQYF	TGTGCCAGCACCTCTAGTGGCGAGCAGTACTTC
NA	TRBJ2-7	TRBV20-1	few	CSARVSGNHEQYF	TGCAGTGCTAGAGTGTCCGGGAACCACGAGCAGTACTTC
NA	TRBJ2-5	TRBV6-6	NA	CASSYSLHTSYRETQYF	TGTGCCAGCAGTTACTCCCTTCACACTAGTTATAGGGAGACCCAGTACTTC
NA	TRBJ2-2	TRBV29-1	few	CSVEYGGVNTGELFF	TGCAGCGTTGAATATGGCGGAGTCAACACCGGGGAGCTGTTTTTT
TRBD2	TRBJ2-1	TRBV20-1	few	CSAWPTSGGTGVLEQFF	TGCAGTGCTTGGCCGACTAGCGGGGGGACGGGGGTTCTTGAGCAGTTCTTC
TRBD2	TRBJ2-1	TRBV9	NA	CASSRSGDLYNEQFF	TGTGCCAGCAGTCGTAGCGGGGACCTCTACAATGAGCAGTTCTTC
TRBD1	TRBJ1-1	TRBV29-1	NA	CSVSTGGNTEAFF	TGCAGCGTCTCGACAGGGGGCAACACTGAAGCTTTCTTT
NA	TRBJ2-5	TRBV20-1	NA	CSARSPTWGQETQYF	TGCAGTGCTAGGTCGCCTACCTGGGGGCAAGAGACCCAGTACTTC
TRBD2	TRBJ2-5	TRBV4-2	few	CASSQESGGAGETQYF	TGTGCCAGCAGCCAAGAGTCGGGGGGGGCTGGCGAGACCCAGTACTTC
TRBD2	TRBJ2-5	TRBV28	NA	CASSFLTSGFQETQYF	TGTGCCAGCAGTTTTTTGACTAGCGGTTTCCAAGAGACCCAGTACTTC
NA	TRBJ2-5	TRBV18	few	CASSPPVGETQYF	TGTGCCAGCTCACCACCGGTTGGAGAGACCCAGTACTTC
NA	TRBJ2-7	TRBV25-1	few	CASSEYIASFGQYF	TGTGCCAGCAGTGAATATATCGCTAGCTTCGGGCAGTACTTC